The 30 T cell receptor beta chains reported below all come from one sample, sequenced in a study of cytomegalovirus exposure and HLA in healthy donors. 13 Jbeta primers and 60 Vbeta primers were used for the PCR. Sequenced by immunoSEQ multiplex PCR; TCRdb stores in-frame clones only, minus some. The top ten clones hold around 18% of a sample with more than 95,000 clones, over 80% of them seen once. Sequencing was carried out using PBMCs. These TCRs come from a man aged 18 to 35 in good health and CMV-seropositive.

The chain combines TRBV5-8 with TRBJ1-4, with 10 nucleotides matching TRBD1. Germline-derived CDR1 and CDR2 are SGHTS and YDEGEE. CDR3 length equals 15 residues. V dropped 1 base and J dropped 10; count of bases not matched to a gene: 7. CDR3 DNA sequence: TGTGCCAGCAGCTTGCTCGGGACAGGGGTTGGAAAACTGTTTTTT. This encodes CASSLLGTGVGKLFF.

The V and J genes are TRBV6-5 and TRBJ2-1; 7 positions match TRBD1. CDR3 size: 15 residues. Germline assignment: CDR1 MNHEY and CDR2 SVGAGI. Germline trimming cut 5 bases from V and 7 bases from J; bases unmatched to any gene: 11. CDR3 nucleotide sequence: TGTGCCAGCAGTCTCACAGGGGTAACAGGGAATGAGCAGTTCTTC. Protein: CASSLTGVTGNEQFF.

The J gene is TRBJ2-7, the V gene TRBV5-1; 10 bases are shared with TRBD1. The V and J ends lost 2 bases and 4 bases, in that order; junction bases with no gene match: 3. CDR3 length: 14 residues. CDR1 SGHRS and CDR2 YFSETQ come from the germline V gene. CDR3 amino acids: CASSLWDRGYEQYF. CDR3 DNA sequence: TGCGCCAGCAGCTTATGGGACAGGGGTTACGAGCAGTACTTC.

This chain links TRBV13 with TRBJ2-5; 14 nucleotides align to TRBD2. V was pared by 8 bases and J by 5 bases, with 4 bases of the junction left unmatched. This CDR3 has 14 amino acids. Per germline, CDR1 PRHDT and CDR2 FYEKMQ (reference sequence). In DNA, the CDR3 is TGTGCCAGCCGGACTAGCGGGGGGAGGGAGACCCAGTACTTC. Translation: CASRTSGGRETQYF.

J is TRBJ2-1 and V is TRBV2, with D uncertain. Per germline, CDR1 SNHLY and CDR2 FYNNEI. V lost 0 bases and J 6 bases, leaving 6 bases between the germline ends. This CDR3 has 13 amino acids. CDR3 coding DNA: TGTGCCAGCAGTGAAGCGCACAGCAATGAGCAGTTCTTC. Amino acid sequence: CASSEAHSNEQFF. Full variable domain (remainder filled in from reference TRBV2 and TRBJ2-1): EPEVTQTPSHQVTQMGQEVILRCVPISNHLYFYWYRQILGQKVEFLVSFYNNEISEKSEIFDDQFSVERPDGSNFTLKIRSTKLEDSAMYFCASSEAHSNEQFFGPGTRLTVL.

This chain uses TRBV11-2 with TRBJ2-1, with a tentative D call TRBD2 (5 bases). The V end was cut by 7 bases, the J end by 4 bases, with 17 bases between. The CDR3 is made up of 15 amino acids. Germline assignment: CDR1 SGHAT and CDR2 FQNNGV. The CDR3 protein is CASTRLGDMYNEQFF. CDR3 coding DNA: TGTGCCAGCACCCGGCTCGGGGATATGTACAATGAGCAGTTCTTC.

CDR3 amino acids: CASSLALLAGGYNEQFF. In nucleotides, the CDR3 is TGTGCCAGCAGTTTAGCCCTACTAGCGGGGGGGTACAATGAGCAGTTCTTC. The rearrangement links TRBV27 to TRBJ2-1; 13 bases align to TRBD2. V lost 2 bases to trimming and J lost 4 bases; unmatched junction nucleotides: 5. This CDR3 contains 17 residues. Germline V lookup: CDR1 MNHEY, CDR2 SMNVEV (reference sequence).

The CDR3 reads CASSLVPDLNTEAFF. The CDR3 DNA sequence: TGTGCCAGCAGTTTGGTCCCAGATTTGAACACTGAAGCTTTCTTT. This chain links TRBV28 with TRBJ1-1; D is undetermined. CDR1 and CDR2 from the germline V gene are MDHEN and SYDVKM. CDR3 size: 15 residues. V was trimmed by 3 bases and J by 0 bases, leaving 11 bases between them.

This clone was seen a few times. This rearrangement joins TRBV2 to TRBJ1-4; D uncertain. The CDR3 covers 15 residues. V was cut by 4 bases and J by 0 bases, with 9 bases left in between. Germline V gene lookup returns CDR1 SNHLY and CDR2 FYNNEI. CDR3 DNA sequence: TGTGCCAGCAGTGCCCTAGGCGCAACTAATGAAAAACTGTTTTTT. This codes for CASSALGATNEKLFF.

This rearrangement joins TRBV4-1 to TRBJ2-6; TRBD1 aligns across 7 bases. Trimming at V came to 3 bases and at J to 0 bases, leaving 8 bases not matched to a gene. Germline V gives CDR1 MGHRA, CDR2 YSYEKL. The length of the CDR3 is 18 residues. CDR3 DNA sequence: TGCGCCAGCAGCCATCCCCGGGACAGAGACTCTGGGGCCAACGTCCTGACTTTC. This sequence encodes CASSHPRDRDSGANVLTF.

The chain joins TRBV6-1 to TRBJ1-2, with D possibly being TRBD1 (6 bases). Germline V gene data show CDR1 as MNHNS and CDR2 as SASEGT. The CDR3 extends over 12 amino acids. Trimming took off 7 bases at V and 6 bases at J, with 12 bases between the two ends. The DNA of the CDR3 is TGTGCCAGCACCTTCGGGGGGCATGGCTACACCTTC. This gives the protein CASTFGGHGYTF.

The CDR3 region has the DNA TGTGCCAGCAGCTTCGAGGGGGCCAACGAGCAGTACTTC. This translates into CASSFEGANEQYF. The rearrangement uses TRBV11-3 and TRBJ2-7, with 7 bases identical to TRBD1. CDR1 and CDR2 (germline): SGHNT, YENEEA. Unmatched junction bases numbered 4, after V lost 3 bases and J lost 5 bases. The CDR3 is 13 residues long.

The chain links TRBV19 to TRBJ2-7; 7 bases are shared with TRBD1. Germline CDR1 and CDR2: LNHDA and SQIVND (reference sequence). The CDR3 extends over 13 amino acids. DNA of the CDR3: TGTGCAGTCCGCCGGGACAGCTCCTACGAGCAGTACTTC. Translated: CAVRRDSSYEQYF.

This clone showed up just a few times. The V and J genes are TRBV10-3 and TRBJ1-5; D remains ambiguous. V gave up 3 bases and J gave up 7 bases, with 7 bases separating them. The CDR3 has 12 amino acids. Germline values: CDR1 ENHRY, CDR2 SYGVKD. As DNA, the CDR3 is TGTGCCATCAGTGATCCGGGACAGCCCCAGCATTTT. It yields the protein CAISDPGQPQHF.

The chain couples TRBV4-2 to TRBJ2-7; TRBD2 matches at 8 bases. With 3 bases clipped from V and 0 bases from J, the junction kept 7 bases outside the gene matches. CDR3 length: 16 residues. Germline loops: CDR1 LGHNA, CDR2 YNFKEQ. The CDR3 DNA follows: TGTGCCAGCAGCCATGTAAGCGGGGGAAGCTCCTACGAGCAGTACTTC. The encoded protein is CASSHVSGGSSYEQYF.

The CDR3 region is CSVWRSGTKNTGELFF. CDR3 sequence (DNA): TGCAGCGTATGGCGCTCGGGGACAAAGAACACCGGGGAGCTGTTTTTT. V gene TRBV29-1 combines with J gene TRBJ2-2, with D tentatively TRBD1 (6 bases). Germline values: CDR1 SQVTM, CDR2 ANQGSEA. Trimming removed 6 bases from V and 1 base from J, with 18 bases in between. The CDR3 sequence is 16 residues long.

In DNA, the CDR3 is TGTGCCAGCCAAACCGGACTTCTCACCGGGGAGCTGTTTTTT. Its translation is CASQTGLLTGELFF. J is TRBJ2-2 and V is TRBV6-1, with D possibly being TRBD2 (5 bases). CDR3 length equals 14 residues. Germline assignment: CDR1 MNHNS and CDR2 SASEGT. V was clipped by 8 bases and J by 4 bases, with 14 bases between them.

The gene calls are TRBV9 and TRBJ2-2; 8 nucleotides line up with TRBD2. The junction had 10 bases not matched to a gene; V was cut back by 2 bases and J by 4 bases. This CDR3 is 17 amino acids long. Looked up from germline, CDR1 is SGDLS and CDR2 is YYNGEE. The CDR3 DNA reads as TGTGCCAGCAGCGTGCATCGCGGGGGGCAAGTCACCGGGGAGCTGTTTTTT. It is translated as CASSVHRGGQVTGELFF.

V is TRBV15 and J is TRBJ2-5; maybe TRBD2 (6 bases). The CDR3 runs 15 residues. V was trimmed by 1 base and J by 2 bases, leaving 11 bases between them. Germline-derived CDR1 and CDR2 are LNHNV and YYDKDF (reference sequence). The CDR3 coding sequence is TGTGCCACCAGCAGAGGGGGGGATCCACAAGAGACCCAGTACTTC. It is translated as CATSRGGDPQETQYF.

The table lists this clone with a few counts. The rearrangement links TRBV6-4 to TRBJ1-6, with 12 bases lining up with TRBD1. This CDR3 comprises 14 residues. Trimming at V came to 3 bases and at J to 9 bases, leaving 0 bases not matched to a gene. Germline CDR1 is MRHNA and CDR2 is SNTAGT. The CDR3 coding sequence is TGTGCCAGCAGTGAGGGACAGGGGGCTTCACCCCTCCACTTT. This translates into CASSEGQGASPLHF.

The chain recombines TRBV5-1 with TRBJ2-5; D perhaps matches TRBD2 (5 bases). This CDR3 has 14 residues. Trimming stripped 0 bases from V and 5 bases from J, with 11 bases between. The V gene's germline CDR1 is SGHRS and CDR2 YFSETQ. The CDR3 is CASSLGGPGETQYF. The CDR3 DNA follows: TGCGCCAGCAGCTTGGGCGGGCCGGGGGAGACCCAGTACTTC.

The chain links TRBV11-3 to TRBJ2-2; D call uncertain. V was pared by 4 bases and J by 4 bases, with 7 bases between. The germline V gene has CDR1 SGHNT and CDR2 YENEEA. The CDR3 spans 13 residues. As DNA, the CDR3 is TGTGCCAGCAGCTCCCCTTCCACCGGGGAGCTGTTTTTT. The encoded protein is CASSSPSTGELFF.

The V call is TRBV2, the J call TRBJ2-1, with 7 bases aligning to TRBD2. J lost 4 bases, V lost 4 bases, and 16 bases had no gene match. The germline V gene encodes CDR1 SNHLY and CDR2 FYNNEI. The CDR3 has 18 amino acids. Here the CDR3 reads CASSAGPPTMGGYNEQFF. The CDR3 DNA follows: TGTGCCAGCAGTGCGGGGCCTCCAACCATGGGGGGGTACAATGAGCAGTTCTTC.

There are a few counts of this clone. CDR3 region: CSVVAAGNTEAFF. CDR3 sequence (DNA): TGCAGCGTTGTGGCCGCAGGGAACACTGAAGCTTTCTTT. This sequence joins TRBV29-1 and TRBJ1-1; D remains unclear. The CDR3 sequence is 13 residues long. Germline V gene lookup returns CDR1 SQVTM and CDR2 ANQGSEA. The germline V and J ends were trimmed by 4 bases and 1 base, with 10 bases remaining between them.

A single count supports this clone. This chain connects TRBV4-1 to TRBJ1-4, with unresolved D. The CDR3 totals 16 residues. The V end lost 4 bases, the J end lost 0 bases, and 12 bases lay between the germline ends. CDR1 and CDR2 (germline): MGHRA, YSYEKL. The CDR3 nucleotides read TGCGCCAGCAGCCCTTCAGGCCCTGCAACTAATGAAAAACTGTTTTTT. This sequence encodes CASSPSGPATNEKLFF.

The J gene is TRBJ2-3, the V gene TRBV4-2, with D tentatively TRBD1 (6 bases). The CDR3 is made up of 14 amino acids. Trimming took 4 bases from V and 0 from J, leaving 8 bases between them. CDR1 and CDR2 (germline): LGHNA, YNFKEQ. The CDR3 spells CASSPGDSTDTQYF. CDR3 DNA sequence: TGTGCCAGCAGCCCAGGGGATAGCACAGATACGCAGTATTTT.

The V gene is TRBV5-5, the J gene TRBJ1-1, with TRBD1 as a possible D gene (5 bases). The CDR3 covers 13 residues. The V and J ends lost 1 base and 5 bases respectively, with 9 bases between them. Per the germline V gene, CDR1 is SGHKS and CDR2 is YYEKEE (reference sequence). CDR3 amino acids: CASSLLRGTEAFF. The DNA of the CDR3 is TGTGCCAGCAGCTTGTTACGGGGGACTGAAGCTTTCTTT.

J is TRBJ2-1 and V is TRBV7-6, with D perhaps TRBD1 (6 bases). Per germline, CDR1 SGHVS and CDR2 FNYEAQ. Trimming cost V 5 bases and J 2 bases, with 10 bases left between them. CDR3 length equals 14 residues. CDR3 DNA sequence: TGTGCCAGCAGCCGACAGGCGCCCTACAATGAGCAGTTCTTC. Its translation is CASSRQAPYNEQFF.

This chain connects TRBV7-9 to TRBJ1-1; weak D call: TRBD1 (5 bases). The CDR3 has 13 residues. The germline V gene encodes CDR1 SEHNR and CDR2 FQNEAQ (reference sequence). V shed 6 bases and J shed 1 base, with 9 bases lying between them. This CDR3 reads CASRSQGNTEAFF. The CDR3 DNA sequence: TGTGCCAGCAGGAGTCAGGGGAACACTGAAGCTTTCTTT.

The chain carries TRBV28 and TRBJ2-7, with a possible D match to TRBD2 (5 bases). The V end lost 5 bases, the J end lost 3 bases, and 17 bases lay between the germline ends. The CDR3 sequence is 15 residues long. CDR1 is MDHEN and CDR2 is SYDVKM in the germline V gene. CDR3 nucleotides: TGTGCCAGCAGTGGGTTAGGGTCGGCGGGCTACGAGCAGTACTTC. Translated: CASSGLGSAGYEQYF.